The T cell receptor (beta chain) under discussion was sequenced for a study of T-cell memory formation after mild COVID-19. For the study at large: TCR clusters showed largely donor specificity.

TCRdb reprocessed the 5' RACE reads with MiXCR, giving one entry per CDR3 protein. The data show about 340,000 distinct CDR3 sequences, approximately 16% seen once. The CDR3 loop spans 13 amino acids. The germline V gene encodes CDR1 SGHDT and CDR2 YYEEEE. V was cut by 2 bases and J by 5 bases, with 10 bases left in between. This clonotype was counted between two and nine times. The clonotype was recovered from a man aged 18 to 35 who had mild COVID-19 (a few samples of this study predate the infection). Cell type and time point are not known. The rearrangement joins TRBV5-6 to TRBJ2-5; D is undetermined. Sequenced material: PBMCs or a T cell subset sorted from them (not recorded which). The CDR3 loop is CASSLWWVETQYF. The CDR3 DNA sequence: TGTGCCAGCAGCTTATGGTGGGTTGAGACCCAGTACTTC. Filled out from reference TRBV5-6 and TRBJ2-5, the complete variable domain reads DAGVTQSPTHLIKTRGQQVTLRCSPKSGHDTVSWYQQALGQGPQFIFQYYEEEERQRGNFPDRFSGHQFPNYSSELNVNALLLGDSALYLCASSLWWVETQYFGPGTRLLVL.